This T cell receptor (beta chain) was identified during a study of control samples from healthy donors and cancer patients. The CDR3 has 15 residues. Per germline, CDR1 KGHSH and CDR2 LQKENI. V was pared by 3 bases and J by 3 bases, with 12 bases between. Produced via immunoSEQ multiplex PCR; TCRdb's table is partial and in-frame only. The table has about 120,000 clones, around 88% seen once. The chain links TRBV18 to TRBJ1-5; D uncertain. The material sequenced was blood. This TCR came from a man aged 40-50 years in good health. In nucleotides, the CDR3 is TGTGCCAGCTCACCCGCGGCTAGTATCAATCAGCCCCAGCATTTT. Translation gives CASSPAASINQPQHF. Together with reference TRBV18 and TRBJ1-5, the CDR3 gives the full variable domain: NAGVMQNPRHLVRRRGQEARLRCSPMKGHSHVYWYRQLPEEGLKFMVYLQKENIIDESGMPKERFSAEFPKEGPSILRIQQVVRGDSAAYFCASSPAASINQPQHFGDGTRLSIL.